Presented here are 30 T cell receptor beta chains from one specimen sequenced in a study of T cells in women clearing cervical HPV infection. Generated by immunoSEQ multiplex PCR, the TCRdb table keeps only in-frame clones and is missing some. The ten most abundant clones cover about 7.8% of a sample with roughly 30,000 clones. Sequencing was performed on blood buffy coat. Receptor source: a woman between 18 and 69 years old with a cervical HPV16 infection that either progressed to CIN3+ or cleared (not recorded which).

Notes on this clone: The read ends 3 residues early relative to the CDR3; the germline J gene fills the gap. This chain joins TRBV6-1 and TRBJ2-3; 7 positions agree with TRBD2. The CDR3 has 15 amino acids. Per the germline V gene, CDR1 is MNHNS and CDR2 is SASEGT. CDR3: CASSELSGEGETQYF. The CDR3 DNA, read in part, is TGTGCCAGCAGTGAACTGAGCGGGGAAGGGGAGACG.

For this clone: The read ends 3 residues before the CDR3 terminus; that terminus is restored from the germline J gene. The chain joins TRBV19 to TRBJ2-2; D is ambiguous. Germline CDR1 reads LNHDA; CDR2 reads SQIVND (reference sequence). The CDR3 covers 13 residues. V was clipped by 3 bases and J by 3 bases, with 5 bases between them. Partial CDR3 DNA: TGTGCCAGTAGTATTAAGGACACCGGGGAG. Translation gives CASSIKDTGE. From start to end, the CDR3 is CASSIKDTGELFF.

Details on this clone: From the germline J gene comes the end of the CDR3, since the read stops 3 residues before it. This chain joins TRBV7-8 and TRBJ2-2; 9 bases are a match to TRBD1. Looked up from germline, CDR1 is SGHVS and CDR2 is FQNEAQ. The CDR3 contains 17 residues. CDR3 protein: CASSTSADRGYNSPLFF. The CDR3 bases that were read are TGTGCCAGCAGCACTAGTGCGGACAGGGGTTATAATTCACCG.

The CDR3 bases that were read are TGTGCCTGGGACAGGGGGTCCTACGAG. As protein: CAWDRGSYE. The CDR3 in its entirety is CAWDRGSYEQYF. The V gene is TRBV30, the J gene TRBJ2-7; TRBD1 matches at 9 bases. The read halts 3 residues ahead of the CDR3 end, with the missing end drawn from the germline J gene. The CDR3 consists of 12 residues. The germline gives CDR1 GTSNPN, CDR2 SVGIG (reference sequence). The V gene end was trimmed by 5 bases and the J gene end by 1 base; junction bases not matched to a gene: 0.

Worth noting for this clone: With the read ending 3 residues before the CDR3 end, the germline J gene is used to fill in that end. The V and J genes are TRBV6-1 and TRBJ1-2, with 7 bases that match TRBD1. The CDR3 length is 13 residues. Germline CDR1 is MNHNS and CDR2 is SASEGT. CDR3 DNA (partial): TGTGCCAGCAGCGAAACAGGGGTGCGCGGC. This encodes CASSETGVRG. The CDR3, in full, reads CASSETGVRGYTF.

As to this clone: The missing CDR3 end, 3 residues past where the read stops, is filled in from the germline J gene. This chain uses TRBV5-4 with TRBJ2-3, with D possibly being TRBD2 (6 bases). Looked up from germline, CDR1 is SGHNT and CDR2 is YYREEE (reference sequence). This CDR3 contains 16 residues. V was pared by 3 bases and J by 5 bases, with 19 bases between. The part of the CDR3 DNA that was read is TGTGCCAGCAGCTCTTTTAGCGGAGTAGGTGGAGATACG. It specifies CASSSFSGVGGDT. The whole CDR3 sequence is CASSSFSGVGGDTQYF.

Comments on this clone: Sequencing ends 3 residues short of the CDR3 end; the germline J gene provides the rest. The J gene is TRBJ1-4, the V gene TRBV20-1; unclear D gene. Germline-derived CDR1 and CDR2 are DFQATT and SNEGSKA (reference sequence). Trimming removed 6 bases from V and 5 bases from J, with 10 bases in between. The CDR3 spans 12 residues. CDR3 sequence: CSAQTSNEKLFF. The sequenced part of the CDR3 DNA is TGCAGTGCCCAGACATCGAATGAAAAA.

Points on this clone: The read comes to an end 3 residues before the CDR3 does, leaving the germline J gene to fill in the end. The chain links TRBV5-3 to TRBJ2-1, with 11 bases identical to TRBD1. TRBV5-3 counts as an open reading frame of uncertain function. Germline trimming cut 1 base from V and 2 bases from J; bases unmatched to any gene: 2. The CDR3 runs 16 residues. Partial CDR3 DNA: TGTGCCAGAAGCTTGAGGGGACAGGGGGCCTACAATGAG. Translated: CARSLRGQGAYNE. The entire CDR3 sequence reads CARSLRGQGAYNEQFF.

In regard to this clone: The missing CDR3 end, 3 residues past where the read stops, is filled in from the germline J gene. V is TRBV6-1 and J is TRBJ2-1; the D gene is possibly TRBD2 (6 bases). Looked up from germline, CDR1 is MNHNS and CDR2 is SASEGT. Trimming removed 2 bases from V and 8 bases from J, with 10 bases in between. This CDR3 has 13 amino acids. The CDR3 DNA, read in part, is TGTGCCAGCAGTGAAACTAGCAGCCATGAG. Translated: CASSETSSHE. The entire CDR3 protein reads CASSETSSHEQFF.

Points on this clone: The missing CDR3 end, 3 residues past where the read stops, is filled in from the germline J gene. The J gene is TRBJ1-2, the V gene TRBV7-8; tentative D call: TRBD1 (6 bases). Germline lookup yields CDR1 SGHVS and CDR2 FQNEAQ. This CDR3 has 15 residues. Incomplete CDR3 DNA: TGTGCCAGCAGCTTAGAACAGGACAGCTCCTACGAC. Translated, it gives CASSLEQDSSYD. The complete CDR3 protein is CASSLEQDSSYDYTF. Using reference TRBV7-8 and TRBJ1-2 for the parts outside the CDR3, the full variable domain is GAGVSQSPRYKVAKRGQDVALRCDPISGHVSLFWYQQALGQGPEFLTYFQNEAQLDKSGLPSDRFFAERPEGSVSTLKIQRTQQEDSAVYLCASSLEQDSSYDYTFGSGTRLTVV.

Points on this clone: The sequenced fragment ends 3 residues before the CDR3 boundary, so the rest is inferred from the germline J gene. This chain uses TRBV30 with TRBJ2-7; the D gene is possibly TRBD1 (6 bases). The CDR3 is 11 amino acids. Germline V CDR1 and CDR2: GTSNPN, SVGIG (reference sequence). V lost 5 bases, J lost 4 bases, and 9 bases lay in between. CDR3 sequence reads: CAWGGRYEQYF. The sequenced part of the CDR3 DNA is TGTGCCTGGGGGGGCAGGTACGAG. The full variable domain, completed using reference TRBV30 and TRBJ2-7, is SQTIHQWPATLVQPVGSPLSLECTVEGTSNPNLYWYRQAAGRGLQLLFYSVGIGQISSEVPQNLSASRPQDRQFILSSKKLLLSDSGFYLCAWGGRYEQYFGPGTRLTVT.

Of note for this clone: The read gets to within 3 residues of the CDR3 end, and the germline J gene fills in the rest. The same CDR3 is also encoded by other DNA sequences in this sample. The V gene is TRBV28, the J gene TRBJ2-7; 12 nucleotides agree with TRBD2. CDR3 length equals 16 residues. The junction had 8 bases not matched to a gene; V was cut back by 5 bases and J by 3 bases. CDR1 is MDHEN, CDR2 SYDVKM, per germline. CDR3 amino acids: CASSLPGTSGFYEQYF. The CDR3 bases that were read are TGTGCCAGCAGTCTTCCAGGGACTAGCGGGTTCTACGAG.

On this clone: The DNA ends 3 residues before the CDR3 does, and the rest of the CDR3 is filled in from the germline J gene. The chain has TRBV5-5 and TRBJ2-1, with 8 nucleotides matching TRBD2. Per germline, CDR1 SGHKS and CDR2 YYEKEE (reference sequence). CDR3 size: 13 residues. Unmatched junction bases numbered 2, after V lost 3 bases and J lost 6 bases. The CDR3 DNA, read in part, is TGTGCCAGCAGCTCCGGGACTAGCAATGAG. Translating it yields CASSSGTSNE. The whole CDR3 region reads CASSSGTSNEQFF.

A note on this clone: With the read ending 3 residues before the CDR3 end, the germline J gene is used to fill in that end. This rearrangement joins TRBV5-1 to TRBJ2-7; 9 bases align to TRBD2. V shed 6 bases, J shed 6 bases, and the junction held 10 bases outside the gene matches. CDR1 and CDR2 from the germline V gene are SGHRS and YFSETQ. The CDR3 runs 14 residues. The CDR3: CASNKASGVGEQYF. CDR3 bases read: TGCGCCAGCAACAAGGCTAGCGGGGTGGGCGAG.

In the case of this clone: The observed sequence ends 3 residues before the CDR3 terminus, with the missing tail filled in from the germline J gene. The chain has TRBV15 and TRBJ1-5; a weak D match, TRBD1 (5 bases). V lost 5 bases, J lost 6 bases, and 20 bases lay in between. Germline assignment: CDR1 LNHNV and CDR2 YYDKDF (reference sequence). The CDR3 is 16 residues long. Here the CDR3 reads CATSGHGGDLGQPQHF. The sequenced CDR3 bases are TGTGCCACCAGCGGCCACGGGGGAGATTTGGGTCAGCCC.

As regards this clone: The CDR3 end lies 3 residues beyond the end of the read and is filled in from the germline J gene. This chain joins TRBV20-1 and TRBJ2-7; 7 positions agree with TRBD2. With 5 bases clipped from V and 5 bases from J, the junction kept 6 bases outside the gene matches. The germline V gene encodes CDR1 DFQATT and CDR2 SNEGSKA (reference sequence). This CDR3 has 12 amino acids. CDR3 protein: CSAPWEGHEQYF. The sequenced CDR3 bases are TGCAGTGCTCCGTGGGAGGGGCACGAG.

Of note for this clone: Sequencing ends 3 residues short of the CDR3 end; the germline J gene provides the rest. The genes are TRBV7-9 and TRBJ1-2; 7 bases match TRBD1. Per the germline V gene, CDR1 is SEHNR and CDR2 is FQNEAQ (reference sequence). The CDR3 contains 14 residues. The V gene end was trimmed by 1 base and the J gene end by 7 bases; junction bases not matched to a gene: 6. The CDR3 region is CASSLGDSGGGYTF. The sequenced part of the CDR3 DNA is TGTGCCAGCAGCTTAGGGGACAGTGGAGGTGGC.

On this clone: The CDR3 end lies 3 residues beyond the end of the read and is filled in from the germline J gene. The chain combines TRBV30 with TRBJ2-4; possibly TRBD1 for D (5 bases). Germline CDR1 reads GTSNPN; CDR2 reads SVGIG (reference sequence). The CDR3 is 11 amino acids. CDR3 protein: CAWSAAQGQYF. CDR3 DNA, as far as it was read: TGTGCCTGGAGTGCCGCCCAGGGT.

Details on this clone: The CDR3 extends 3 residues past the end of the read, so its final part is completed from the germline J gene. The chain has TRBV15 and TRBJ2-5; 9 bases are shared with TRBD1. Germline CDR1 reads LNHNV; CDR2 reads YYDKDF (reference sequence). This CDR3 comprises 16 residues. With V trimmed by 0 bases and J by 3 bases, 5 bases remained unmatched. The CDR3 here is CATSRDKGQGKETQYF. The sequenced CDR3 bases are TGTGCCACCAGCAGAGATAAGGGACAGGGAAAAGAGACC.

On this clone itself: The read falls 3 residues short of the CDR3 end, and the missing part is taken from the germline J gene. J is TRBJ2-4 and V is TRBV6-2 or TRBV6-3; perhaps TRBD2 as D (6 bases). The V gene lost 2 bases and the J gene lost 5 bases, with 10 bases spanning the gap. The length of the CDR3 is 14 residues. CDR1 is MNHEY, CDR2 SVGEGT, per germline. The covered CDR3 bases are TGTGCCAGCAGTTACGCGGGACTCGAAAACATT. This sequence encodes CASSYAGLENI. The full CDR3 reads CASSYAGLENIQYF.

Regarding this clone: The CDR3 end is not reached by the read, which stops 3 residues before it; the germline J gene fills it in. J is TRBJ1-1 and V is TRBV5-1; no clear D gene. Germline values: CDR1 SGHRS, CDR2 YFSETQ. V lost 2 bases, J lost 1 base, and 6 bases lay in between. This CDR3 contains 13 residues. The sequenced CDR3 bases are TGCGCCAGCAGCTTAAAAGCGAACACTGAA. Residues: CASSLKANTE. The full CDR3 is CASSLKANTEAFF.

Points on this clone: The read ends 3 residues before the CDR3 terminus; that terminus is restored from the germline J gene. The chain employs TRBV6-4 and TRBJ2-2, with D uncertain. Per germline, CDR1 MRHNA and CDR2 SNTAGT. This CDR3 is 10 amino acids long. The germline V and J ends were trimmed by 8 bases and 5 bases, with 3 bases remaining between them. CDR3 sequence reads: CASPTGELFF. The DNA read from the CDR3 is TGTGCCAGCCCGACCGGGGAG.

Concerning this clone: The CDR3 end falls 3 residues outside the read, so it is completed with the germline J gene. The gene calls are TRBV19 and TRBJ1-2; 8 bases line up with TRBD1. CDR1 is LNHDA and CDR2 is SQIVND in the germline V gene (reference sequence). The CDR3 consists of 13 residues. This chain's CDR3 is CASSIADRGDYTF. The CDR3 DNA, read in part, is TGTGCCAGTAGTATCGCCGACAGGGGCGAC. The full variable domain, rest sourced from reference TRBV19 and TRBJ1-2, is DGGITQSPKYLFRKEGQNVTLSCEQNLNHDAMYWYRQDPGQGLRLIYYSQIVNDFQKGDIAEGYSVSREKKESFPLTVTSAQKNPTAFYLCASSIADRGDYTFGSGTRLTVV.

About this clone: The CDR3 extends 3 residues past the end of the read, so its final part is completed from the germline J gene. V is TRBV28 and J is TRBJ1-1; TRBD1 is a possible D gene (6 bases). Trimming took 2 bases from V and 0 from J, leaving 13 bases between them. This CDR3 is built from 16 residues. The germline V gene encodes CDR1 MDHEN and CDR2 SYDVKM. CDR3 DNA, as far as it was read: TGTGCCAGCAGTTTACCCAGGGGCCTTATGAACACTGAA. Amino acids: CASSLPRGLMNTE. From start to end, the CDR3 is CASSLPRGLMNTEAFF. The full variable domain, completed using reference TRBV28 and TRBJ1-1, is DVKVTQSSRYLVKRTGEKVFLECVQDMDHENMFWYRQDPGLGLRLIYFSYDVKMKEKGDIPEGYSVSREKKERFSLILESASTNQTSMYLCASSLPRGLMNTEAFFGQGTRLTVV.

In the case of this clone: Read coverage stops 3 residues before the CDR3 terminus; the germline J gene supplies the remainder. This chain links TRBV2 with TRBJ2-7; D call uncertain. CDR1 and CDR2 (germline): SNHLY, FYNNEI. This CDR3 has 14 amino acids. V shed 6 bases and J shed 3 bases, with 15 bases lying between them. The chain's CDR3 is CASRYPGSLYEQYF. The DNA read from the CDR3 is TGTGCCAGCAGATATCCCGGGTCGCTCTACGAG.

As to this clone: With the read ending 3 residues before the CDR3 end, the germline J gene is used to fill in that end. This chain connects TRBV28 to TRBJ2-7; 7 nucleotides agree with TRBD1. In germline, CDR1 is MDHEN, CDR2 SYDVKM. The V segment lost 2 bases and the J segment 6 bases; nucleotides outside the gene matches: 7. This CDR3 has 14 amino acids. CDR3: CASSLVGGRGEQYF. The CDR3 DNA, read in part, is TGTGCCAGCAGTTTAGTAGGGGGCCGGGGCGAG.

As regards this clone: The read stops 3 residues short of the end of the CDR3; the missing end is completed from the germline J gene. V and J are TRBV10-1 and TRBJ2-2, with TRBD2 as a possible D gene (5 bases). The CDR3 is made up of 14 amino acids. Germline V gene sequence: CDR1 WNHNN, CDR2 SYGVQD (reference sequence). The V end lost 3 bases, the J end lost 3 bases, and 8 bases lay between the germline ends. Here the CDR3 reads CASSDSGDTGELFF. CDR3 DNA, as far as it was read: TGCGCCAGCAGTGATTCCGGGGACACCGGGGAG.

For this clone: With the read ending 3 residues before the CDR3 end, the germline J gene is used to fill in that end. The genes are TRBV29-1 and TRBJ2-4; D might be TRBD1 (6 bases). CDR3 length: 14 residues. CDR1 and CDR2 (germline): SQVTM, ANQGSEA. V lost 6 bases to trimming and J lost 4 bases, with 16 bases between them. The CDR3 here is CSVALSGDKNIQYF. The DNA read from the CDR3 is TGCAGCGTGGCCCTGTCAGGGGATAAAAACATT.

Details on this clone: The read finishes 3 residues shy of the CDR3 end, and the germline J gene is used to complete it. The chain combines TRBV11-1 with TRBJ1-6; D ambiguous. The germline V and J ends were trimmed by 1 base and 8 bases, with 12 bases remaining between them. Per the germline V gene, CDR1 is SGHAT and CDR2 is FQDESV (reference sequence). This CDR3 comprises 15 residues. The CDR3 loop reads CASSLDTLADSPLHF. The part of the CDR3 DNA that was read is TGTGCCAGCAGCTTAGACACCCTTGCGGATTCACCC.

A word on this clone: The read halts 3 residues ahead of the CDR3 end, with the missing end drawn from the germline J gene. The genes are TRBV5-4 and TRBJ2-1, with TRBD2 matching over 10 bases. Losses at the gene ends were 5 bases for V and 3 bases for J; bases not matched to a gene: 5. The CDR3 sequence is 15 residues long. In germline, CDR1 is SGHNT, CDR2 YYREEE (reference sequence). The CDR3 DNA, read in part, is TGTGCCAGCAGACCCCTAGCGGGAGTCTACAATGAG. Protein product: CASRPLAGVYNE. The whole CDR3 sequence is CASRPLAGVYNEQFF. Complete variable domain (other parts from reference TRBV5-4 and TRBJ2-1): ETGVTQSPTHLIKTRGQQVTLRCSSQSGHNTVSWYQQALGQGPQFIFQYYREEENGRGNFPPRFSGLQFPNYSSELNVNALELDDSALYLCASRPLAGVYNEQFFGPGTRLTVL.